The rows below give T cell receptor beta chains drawn from one sample of a study of blood T cell repertoires in COVID-19. Produced via immunoSEQ multiplex PCR; TCRdb's table is partial and in-frame only. The sample lists tens of thousands of clones; approximately 80% were seen once. Sequenced: peripheral blood. The receptor set was obtained from a man aged 45-65 years with active COVID-19. CDR3s leave out the opening cysteine and the closing phenylalanine or tryptophan.

v_gene	j_gene	CDR3aa
TRBV28	TRBJ1-2	ACKEGAGWGGYT
TRBV18	TRBJ1-1	ASSKTDSNTEAF
TRBV30	TRBJ1-5	AWSQTGMTYNQPQH
TRBV7-9	TRBJ1-1	ASSLVESTEAF
TRBV9	TRBJ1-3	ASSVGGQGNTIY
TRBV4-1	TRBJ2-3	ASNAGASFTDTQY
TRBV30	TRBJ1-1	AWGQGWNTEAF
TRBV6-5	TRBJ2-2	ASRRGGGSTGELF
TRBV5-1	TRBJ2-2	ASSFGTIGAGELF
TRBV7-9	TRBJ2-3	ASSLTGGRAADTQY